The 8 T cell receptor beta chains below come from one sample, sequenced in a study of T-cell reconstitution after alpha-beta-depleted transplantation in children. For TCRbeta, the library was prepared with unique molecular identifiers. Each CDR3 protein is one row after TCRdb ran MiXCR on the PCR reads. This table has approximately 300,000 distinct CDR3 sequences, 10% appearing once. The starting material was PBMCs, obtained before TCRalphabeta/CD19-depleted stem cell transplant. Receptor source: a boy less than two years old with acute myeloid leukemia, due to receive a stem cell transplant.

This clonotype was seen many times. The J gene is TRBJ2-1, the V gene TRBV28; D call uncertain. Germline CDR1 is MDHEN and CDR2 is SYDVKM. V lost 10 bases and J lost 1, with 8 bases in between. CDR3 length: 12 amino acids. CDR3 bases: TGTGCCATCTCGGATTCCTACAATGAGCAGTTCTTC. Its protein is CAISDSYNEQFF.

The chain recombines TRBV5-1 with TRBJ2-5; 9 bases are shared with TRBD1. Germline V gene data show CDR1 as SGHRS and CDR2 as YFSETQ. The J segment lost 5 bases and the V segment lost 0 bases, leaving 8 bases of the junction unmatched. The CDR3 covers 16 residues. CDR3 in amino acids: CASSLAFGTGMETQYF. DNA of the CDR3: TGCGCCAGCAGCTTGGCCTTCGGGACAGGGATGGAGACCCAGTACTTC.

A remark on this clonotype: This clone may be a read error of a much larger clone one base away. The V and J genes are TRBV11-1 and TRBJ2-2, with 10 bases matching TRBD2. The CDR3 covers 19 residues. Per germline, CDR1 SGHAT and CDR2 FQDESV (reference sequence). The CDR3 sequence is CASILVLSGGQANTGELFF. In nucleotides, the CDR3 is TGTGCCAGCATCTTAGTCCTTAGCGGGGGGCAAGCGAACACCGGGGAGCTGTTTTTT.

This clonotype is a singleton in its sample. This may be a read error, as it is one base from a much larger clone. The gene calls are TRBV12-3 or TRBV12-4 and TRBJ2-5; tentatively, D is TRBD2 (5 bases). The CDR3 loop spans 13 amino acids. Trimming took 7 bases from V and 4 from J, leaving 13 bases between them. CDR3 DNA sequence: TGTGCCAGCACCCCGACTAACCGAGAGACCCAGTACTTC. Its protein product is CASTPTNRETQYF.

In DNA, the CDR3 is TGCAGTGCTAGAGGGCGGCGGGGTAGAACCTACGAGCAGTACTTC. Translated, it gives CSARGRRGRTYEQYF. The chain has TRBV20-1 and TRBJ2-7, with D possibly matching TRBD2 (6 bases). Germline CDR1 and CDR2: DFQATT and SNEGSKA (reference sequence). Trimming left V 1 base short and J 2 bases short, with 15 bases between. The CDR3 runs to 15 residues.

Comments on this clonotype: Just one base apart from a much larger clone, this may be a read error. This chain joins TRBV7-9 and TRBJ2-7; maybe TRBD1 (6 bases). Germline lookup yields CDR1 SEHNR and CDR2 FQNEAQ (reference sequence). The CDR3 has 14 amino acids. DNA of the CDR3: TGTGCCAGCACCCTCTCACAGGGAGAGGACGACCAGTACTTC. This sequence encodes CASTLSQGEDDQYF.

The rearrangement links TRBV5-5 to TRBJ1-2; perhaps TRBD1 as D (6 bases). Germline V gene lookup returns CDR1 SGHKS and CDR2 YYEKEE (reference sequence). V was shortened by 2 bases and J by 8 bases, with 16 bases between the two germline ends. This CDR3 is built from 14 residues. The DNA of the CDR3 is TGTGCCAGCAGCTTTACACTAGGGACAAGCGGCTACACCTTC. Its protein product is CASSFTLGTSGYTF.

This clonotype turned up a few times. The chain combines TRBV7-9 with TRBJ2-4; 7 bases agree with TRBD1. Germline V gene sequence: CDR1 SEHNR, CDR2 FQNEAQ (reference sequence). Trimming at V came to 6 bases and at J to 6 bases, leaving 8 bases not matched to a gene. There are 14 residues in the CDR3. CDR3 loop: CASSLDRDRNIQYF. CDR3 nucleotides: TGTGCCAGCAGTCTCGACCGGGACAGAAACATTCAGTACTTC.